This T cell receptor beta chain was obtained from a study of shared clonotypes between healthy human individuals. General study results and limits: Clonotype sharing across donors was expected to vary with sequencing depth.

Sequencing used immunoSEQ multiplex PCR; TCRdb keeps in-frame clones, though not all of them. The sample lists around 640,000 clones; about 96% were seen once. Germline V gene sequence: CDR1 SGHDT, CDR2 YYEEEE. The V gene lost 0 bases and the J gene lost 2 bases, with 9 bases spanning the gap. The CDR3 has 14 residues. Concerning this clone: Its matching antigen is unknown. This same CDR3 is encoded by further DNA sequences in the sample.

Naive CD8 cells, CD45RO-negative and positively selected for CCR7, excluded terminally differentiated effector memory CD45RA+ cells. This chain connects TRBV5-6 to TRBJ2-7; D gene unclear. Sequencing was performed on naive CD8+ T cells sorted from blood. The receptor was derived from a woman younger than 45 in good health. For the CDR3, the DNA is TGTGCCAGCAGCTTGGGAGCTAGTACCTACGAGCAGTACTTC. It translates to CASSLGASTYEQYF.